What follows is one T cell receptor beta chain and its context. This entry is derived from a study of control samples from healthy donors and cancer patients. The method was immunoSEQ multiplex PCR; TCRdb's version includes in-frame clones alone and lacks a portion of them. This table holds approximately 79,000 clones, 89% found once. Germline V gives CDR1 ENHRY, CDR2 SYGVKD. V was shortened by 3 bases and J by 5 bases, with 7 bases between the two germline ends. The CDR3 length is 12 residues. The V gene is TRBV10-3, the J gene TRBJ2-5, with unresolved D. Specimen: blood. This receptor was taken from a man between 45 and 60 years old in good health. For the CDR3, the DNA is TGTGCCATCAGTGACGGAACGGAGACCCAGTACTTC. Its protein is CAISDGTETQYF.